What follows are 29 T cell receptor beta chains derived from one specimen sequenced in a study of T cell changes during pregnancy in multiple sclerosis. Some clones are missing from TCRdb's copy, which holds only in-frame ones; the method was immunoSEQ multiplex PCR. The data contain 30,000 to 50,000 clones, under 95% of them singletons. Sequenced here: CD4+ T cells from peripheral blood mononuclear cells, sampled in the third trimester of pregnancy. The receptors come from a female donor with multiple sclerosis, enrolled in a pregnancy study.

Concerning this clone: The DNA is left out, because the CDR3 cannot be placed on it with certainty; the CDR3 is given as TCRdb lists it. The chain is built from TRBV21-1 and TRBJ2-7; TRBD1 is the table's D call and was not checked against the DNA. TRBV21-1 has pseudogene status. Inclusive of both ends, the CDR3 amounts to 16 amino acids. The CDR3: CASSTWGQGASYEQYF.

The chain links TRBV29-1 to TRBJ2-7; 7 nucleotides align to TRBD2. V shed 4 bases and J 4 bases; nucleotides not matched to a gene: 10. Germline assignment: CDR1 SQVTM and CDR2 ANQGSEA. The CDR3 totals 14 residues. CDR3 DNA sequence: TGCAGCGTTGGTGGCGGGAGAGGGTTATACGAGCAGTACTTC. It specifies CSVGGGRGLYEQYF.

This clone showed up just a few times. The J gene is TRBJ2-2, the V gene TRBV5-1, with D perhaps TRBD1 (5 bases). Looked up from germline, CDR1 is SGHRS and CDR2 is YFSETQ. The CDR3 extends over 15 amino acids. V lost 4 bases and J lost 4, with 14 bases in between. The CDR3 nucleotides are TGCGCCAGCAGCCTCGACAGTGGTAGCACCGGGGAGCTGTTTTTT. Amino acids: CASSLDSGSTGELFF.

This clone appeared once. This chain joins TRBV13 and TRBJ2-7; tentative D call: TRBD2 (6 bases). This CDR3 comprises 15 residues. V was pared by 8 bases and J by 4 bases, with 21 bases between. Germline V gene data show CDR1 as PRHDT and CDR2 as FYEKMQ (reference sequence). The DNA for the CDR3 is TGTGCCAGCGGGGGGTCGGGGCCGGTACATTACGAGCAGTACTTC. Its protein product is CASGGSGPVHYEQYF. The whole variable domain, remainder taken from reference TRBV13 and TRBJ2-7, is AAGVIQSPRHLIKEKRETATLKCYPIPRHDTVYWYQQGPGQDPQFLISFYEKMQSDKGSIPDRFSAQQFSDYHSELNMSSLELGDSALYFCASGGSGPVHYEQYFGPGTRLTVT.

This chain links TRBV6-5 with TRBJ1-1; D call uncertain. V was trimmed by 0 bases and J by 4 bases, leaving 15 bases between them. The CDR3 is made up of 16 amino acids. The germline gives CDR1 MNHEY, CDR2 SVGAGI. CDR3 DNA sequence: TGTGCCAGCAGTTACTCGATGGCAGCCGGGGTCACTGAAGCTTTCTTT. Its protein product is CASSYSMAAGVTEAFF.

The CDR3 region has the DNA TGTGCCAGCAGTCAACAGGGGGCAATTGAAAAACTGTTTTTT. It specifies CASSQQGAIEKLFF. This sequence joins TRBV25-1 and TRBJ1-4, with 9 bases fitting TRBD1. V gave up 5 bases and J gave up 7 bases; unmatched junction bases: 5. Germline V gene lookup returns CDR1 MGHDK and CDR2 SYGVNS. The CDR3 totals 14 residues.

The CDR3 DNA is TGCGCCAGCAGCGAGAGGGGGGGGAGACGAGATACGCAGTATTTT. Amino acids: CASSERGGRRDTQYF. The chain recombines TRBV5-1 with TRBJ2-3; a weak D match, TRBD2 (7 bases). V was trimmed by 4 bases and J by 5 bases, leaving 17 bases between them. CDR1 is SGHRS and CDR2 is YFSETQ in the germline V gene. The length of the CDR3 is 15 residues.

The chain recombines TRBV5-1 with TRBJ2-5; 8 nucleotides align to TRBD1. With V trimmed by 2 bases and J by 5 bases, 5 bases remained unmatched. Per germline, CDR1 SGHRS and CDR2 YFSETQ. The CDR3 spans 14 residues. CDR3 loop: CASSLNRGWETQYF. The CDR3 DNA reads as TGCGCCAGCAGCTTAAACAGGGGGTGGGAGACCCAGTACTTC.

The gene calls are TRBV6-6 and TRBJ1-5; no firm D call. The ends were cut back, 7 bases at V and 0 bases at J, with 7 bases in the middle. This CDR3 has 13 amino acids. Germline CDR1 reads MNHNY; CDR2 reads SVGAGI (reference sequence). CDR3 bases: TGTGCCAGCACCGGGTATAGCAATCAGCCCCAGCATTTT. Translation: CASTGYSNQPQHF.

The V call is TRBV7-2, the J call TRBJ2-2, with D uncertain. The CDR3 contains 12 residues. The germline CDR1 and CDR2 sequences are SGHTA and FQGNSA. Trimming removed 3 bases from V and 5 bases from J, with 4 bases in between. The CDR3: CASSFKTGELFF. CDR3 in DNA: TGTGCCAGCAGCTTCAAAACCGGGGAGCTGTTTTTT.

This rearrangement joins TRBV7-2 to TRBJ2-3; D unresolved. Deletions cut 0 bases from V and 8 bases from J, with 9 bases between. The length of the CDR3 is 13 residues. Germline V gives CDR1 SGHTA, CDR2 FQGNSA. The CDR3 coding sequence is TGTGCCAGCAGCTTAGCCCCGGAGACTACGCAGTATTTT. Translated, it gives CASSLAPETTQYF.

The rearrangement joins TRBV12-2 to TRBJ2-1; TRBD2 is taken as the D call from the table, unchecked against the DNA. TRBV12-2 is marked as a pseudogene. This CDR3 region has 18 residues. The CDR3: CASRSALPPRDRNDEQFF. The CDR3 DNA sequence: TGTGCAAGTCGCTCTGCTCTGCCTCCGCGGGATAGGAACGATGAGCAGTTCTTC.

This chain uses TRBV7-2 with TRBJ2-7; 14 nucleotides match TRBD2. Germline V gene lookup returns CDR1 SGHTA and CDR2 FQGNSA. The CDR3 consists of 18 residues. The ends lost 3 bases at V and 0 bases at J; junction bases unmatched: 7. The CDR3 nucleotides are TGTGCCAGCAGCTTCGGGACTAGCGGGAGATACCTCTCCTACGAGCAGTACTTC. Its protein is CASSFGTSGRYLSYEQYF.

V usage is TRBV6-1 and J usage is TRBJ2-7; 11 bases align to TRBD1. The trim removed 4 bases at V and 6 bases at J, leaving 5 bases unmatched. Germline V CDR1 and CDR2: MNHNS, SASEGT. This CDR3 has 14 amino acids. Here the CDR3 reads CASSAGQGVFEQYF. CDR3 DNA: TGTGCCAGCAGTGCGGGACAGGGGGTGTTCGAGCAGTACTTC.

This clone was seen only a few times. The chain recombines TRBV6-5 with TRBJ1-4; D perhaps matches TRBD1 (6 bases). The CDR3 covers 14 residues. Trimming cost V 7 bases and J 7 bases, with 16 bases left between them. The germline gives CDR1 MNHEY, CDR2 SVGAGI. The CDR3 DNA sequence: TGTGCCAGCACCCGGGCCCAGGGGAGTGAAAAACTGTTTTTT. Residues: CASTRAQGSEKLFF.

This rearrangement joins TRBV6-5 to TRBJ1-3; D call uncertain. CDR1 and CDR2 (germline): MNHEY, SVGAGI. V lost 0 bases, J lost 0 bases, and 3 bases lay in between. CDR3 length equals 14 residues. Here the CDR3 reads CASSYSSSGNTIYF. The CDR3 DNA reads as TGTGCCAGCAGTTACTCTAGCTCTGGAAACACCATATATTTT.

As regards this clone: A junction end diverges from the germline sequence, so it may reflect a read error. J is TRBJ2-3 and V is TRBV7-7; TRBD2 aligns across 13 bases. CDR1 is SSHAT, CDR2 FNYEAQ, per germline (reference sequence). This CDR3 is built from 16 residues. For the CDR3, the DNA is TGTGCTAGCAGCCGTGGACTAGCGGGAGAGCTCGATACGCAGTATTTT. Translated: CASSRGLAGELDTQYF.

The chain couples TRBV30 to TRBJ2-5; 8 bases align to TRBD1. The CDR3 covers 12 residues. Trimming at V came to 2 bases and at J to 5 bases, leaving 1 base not matched to a gene. Germline V gene sequence: CDR1 GTSNPN, CDR2 SVGIG (reference sequence). The CDR3 DNA reads TGTGCCTGGAGTCGACAGGGGGAGACCCAGTACTTC. It translates to CAWSRQGETQYF.

The V call is TRBV5-4, the J call TRBJ2-1; 10 bases fit TRBD2. The trim removed 0 bases at V and 1 base at J, leaving 10 bases unmatched. The CDR3 spans 19 residues. Germline CDR1 is SGHNT and CDR2 is YYREEE (reference sequence). In nucleotides, the CDR3 is TGTGCCAGCAGCTTGGCTCCCTCTAGCGGGAGTTGGTCCTACAATGAGCAGTTCTTC. Residues: CASSLAPSSGSWSYNEQFF.

This chain uses TRBV28 with TRBJ2-7; weak D call: TRBD1 (6 bases). This CDR3 spans 15 amino acids. Between the trimmed V and J ends, which lost 3 bases and 4 bases, there was a span of 16 bases. Germline assignment: CDR1 MDHEN and CDR2 SYDVKM. CDR3 in DNA: TGTGCCAGCAGTTTTTTAGCAGGCCAGGGGTACGAGCAGTACTTC. This sequence encodes CASSFLAGQGYEQYF.

This chain connects TRBV7-2 to TRBJ2-7, with 9 bases aligning to TRBD2. Trimming removed 3 bases from V and 5 bases from J; junction bases left unmatched: 8. Germline V CDR1 and CDR2: SGHTA, FQGNSA. This CDR3 has 15 amino acids. This CDR3 reads CASSFGSGSGDEQYF. Written as DNA, the CDR3 is TGTGCCAGCAGCTTTGGTAGCGGGAGTGGGGACGAGCAGTACTTC.

V gene TRBV9 combines with J gene TRBJ2-1; weak D call: TRBD2 (6 bases). With 5 bases removed from V and 10 bases from J, the gap between germline ends came to 13 bases. CDR1 and CDR2 (germline): SGDLS, YYNGEE. The CDR3 totals 12 residues. This CDR3 is CASSPGLGEQFF. In nucleotides, the CDR3 is TGTGCCAGCAGTCCGGGACTCGGGGAGCAGTTCTTC.

The rearrangement uses TRBV4-3 and TRBJ2-1; 7 nucleotides line up with TRBD2. This CDR3 is 16 amino acids long. The junction had 13 bases not matched to a gene; V was cut back by 5 bases and J by 6 bases. Germline lookup yields CDR1 LGHNA and CDR2 YSLEER. CDR3 residues: CASSSNSGSTINEQFF. The CDR3 nucleotides read TGCGCCAGCAGCTCCAATAGCGGGTCTACCATCAATGAGCAGTTCTTC.

The CDR3 sequence: CASSQDSGGSYNEQFF. DNA of the CDR3: TGTGCCAGCAGCCAAGATAGCGGGGGTTCCTACAATGAGCAGTTCTTC. The V call is TRBV4-2, the J call TRBJ2-1, with 9 bases aligning to TRBD2. The CDR3 loop spans 16 amino acids. Looked up from germline, CDR1 is LGHNA and CDR2 is YNFKEQ. The trim removed 0 bases at V and 1 base at J, leaving 1 base unmatched.

V and J are TRBV27 and TRBJ1-2; no definite D call. V lost 1 base, J lost 4 bases, and 10 bases lay in between. The CDR3 has 14 residues. Germline CDR1 is MNHEY and CDR2 is SMNVEV (reference sequence). The CDR3 DNA reads TGTGCCAGCAGTTTATTGAGGGATGGCTATGGCTACACCTTC. Protein: CASSLLRDGYGYTF.

The chain is built from TRBV5-4 and TRBJ2-7, with 11 bases fitting TRBD2. This CDR3 is 15 amino acids long. Germline trimming cut 1 base from V and 1 base from J; bases unmatched to any gene: 1. The V gene's germline CDR1 is SGHNT and CDR2 YYREEE (reference sequence). CDR3 sequence reads: CASSLTSGGSYEQYF. CDR3 nucleotide sequence: TGTGCCAGCAGCTTGACTAGCGGGGGATCCTACGAGCAGTACTTC.

The V gene is TRBV7-7, the J gene TRBJ2-3; 15 bases are a match to TRBD2. The germline CDR1 and CDR2 sequences are SSHAT and FNYEAQ (reference sequence). The CDR3 runs 15 residues. V lost 6 bases, J lost 5 bases, and 3 bases stayed unmatched. CDR3 DNA sequence: TGTGCCAGCAGAAAGGGACTAGCGGGAGGAGATACGCAGTATTTT. Encoded protein: CASRKGLAGGDTQYF. Full variable domain (remainder filled in from reference TRBV7-7 and TRBJ2-3): GAGVSQSPRYKVTKRGQDVTLRCDPISSHATLYWYQQALGQGPEFLTYFNYEAQPDKSGLPSDRFSAERPEGSISTLTIQRTEQRDSAMYRCASRKGLAGGDTQYFGPGTRLTVL.

Here the CDR3 reads CASSLATSGKQQFF. CDR3 in DNA: TGTGCCAGCAGCTTGGCGACTAGCGGGAAGCAGCAGTTCTTC. The chain links TRBV5-4 to TRBJ2-1, with 11 bases identical to TRBD2. The ends lost 0 bases at V and 11 bases at J; junction bases unmatched: 4. The CDR3 is 14 residues long. CDR1 SGHNT and CDR2 YYREEE come from the germline V gene (reference sequence).

V usage is TRBV30 and J usage is TRBJ1-4; possible D gene TRBD1, 6 bases. The CDR3 length is 15 residues. The germline V and J ends were trimmed by 1 base and 5 bases, with 14 bases remaining between them. Looked up from germline, CDR1 is GTSNPN and CDR2 is SVGIG (reference sequence). The CDR3 sequence: CAWSDPTGSNEKLFF. The CDR3 DNA reads TGTGCCTGGAGTGACCCGACAGGCTCAAATGAAAAACTGTTTTTT.